Sequencing of this T cell receptor beta chain was carried out in a study of blood T cell repertoires in COVID-19. Participants spanned ages about 18 to 100 years and resided in about 25 US areas. Cohort assignment relied on participant-reported clinical history. In the source study's methods: How many nucleated cells were present was estimated from reference gene primer amplification. Assay used: immunoSEQ multiplex PCR; TCRdb lists only in-frame clones, some missing. The V and J calls and the clone size are those of that table, but D and trimming were determined from the DNA. Of under 200,000 clones listed, approximately 91% are singletons. This CDR3 comprises 14 residues. V was clipped by 3 bases and J by 6 bases, with 16 bases between them. Germline lookup yields CDR1 SQVTM and CDR2 ANQGSEA.

The sequence derives from a woman aged 18-30 years who had recovered from COVID-19. The sequencing sample was made of PBMCs or T cells enriched from blood (not recorded which). The chain carries TRBV29-1 and TRBJ2-3; D gene unclear. CDR3 bases: TGCAGCGTTGATAGGCCTGGCCAGGCGGATACGCAGTATTTT. Protein product: CSVDRPGQADTQYF.